One sample yielded the 30 T cell receptor beta chains listed below, sequenced in a study of cytomegalovirus exposure and HLA in healthy donors. In the PCR, 60 Vbeta and 13 Jbeta primers were used. Here immunoSEQ multiplex PCR was the method, and the copy in TCRdb shows in-frame clones only, minus some. The repertoire consists of 150,000 or so clones, with around three quarters occurring once and the leading ten covering roughly 0.99%. Sequencing was performed on PBMCs. These receptors were collected from a middle-aged woman in good health and CMV-seronegative.

The chain uses TRBV29-1 and TRBJ1-1, with D unclear. Germline values: CDR1 SQVTM, CDR2 ANQGSEA. The CDR3 sequence is 11 residues long. Trimming took off 8 bases at V and 1 base at J, with 8 bases between the two ends. Here the CDR3 reads CSLLRNTEAFF. The CDR3 DNA reads TGCAGCCTCCTGAGGAACACTGAAGCTTTCTTT.

This clone was detected a few times. The V and J genes are TRBV11-2 and TRBJ2-3; D not certain. Per germline, CDR1 SGHAT and CDR2 FQNNGV. The germline V and J ends were trimmed by 4 bases and 6 bases, with 17 bases remaining between them. The CDR3 consists of 15 residues. CDR3: CASSSRSPLEDTQYF. The CDR3 region has the DNA TGTGCCAGCAGCTCCCGATCCCCCTTGGAGGATACGCAGTATTTT.

This rearrangement joins TRBV9 to TRBJ2-1; the match to TRBD2 covers 11 bases. The length of the CDR3 is 16 residues. The germline V gene encodes CDR1 SGDLS and CDR2 YYNGEE. After removal of 2 bases from V and 8 bases from J, the junction contained 9 bases not matched to a gene. CDR3 protein: CASSVTTSGSFDEQFF. CDR3 sequence (DNA): TGTGCCAGCAGCGTTACTACTAGCGGGAGCTTCGATGAGCAGTTCTTC.

The chain couples TRBV29-1 to TRBJ2-1; a possible D gene is TRBD2 (7 bases). Per the germline V gene, CDR1 is SQVTM and CDR2 is ANQGSEA. V was cut by 4 bases and J by 5 bases, with 18 bases left in between. The CDR3 length is 15 residues. CDR3 DNA sequence: TGCAGCGTTGGACCTTGGGGCGGGGGCAACAATGAGCAGTTCTTC. The encoded protein is CSVGPWGGGNNEQFF.

The rearrangement joins TRBV18 to TRBJ1-4; D not certain. The CDR3 totals 15 residues. Germline loops: CDR1 KGHSH, CDR2 LQKENI. V lost 5 bases to trimming and J lost 5 bases, with 15 bases between them. The CDR3 DNA reads TGTGCCAGCTCAGACCAGACGGGTGCCAATGAAAAACTGTTTTTT. This translates into CASSDQTGANEKLFF.

V is TRBV15 and J is TRBJ1-4; TRBD1 matches 8 bases. The CDR3 runs 17 residues. V shed 2 bases and J 1 base; nucleotides not matched to a gene: 6. From germline, CDR1 is LNHNV and CDR2 YYDKDF (reference sequence). DNA for the CDR3: TGTGCCACCAGCAGAATAGGACAGGGCGGAACTAATGAAAAACTGTTTTTT. It specifies CATSRIGQGGTNEKLFF.

CDR3 loop: CASSERGRVNNEQFF. DNA of the CDR3: TGTGCCAGCAGTGAACGTGGGAGGGTAAACAATGAGCAGTTCTTC. The chain combines TRBV6-1 with TRBJ2-1, with TRBD2 identical over 7 bases. Germline V gives CDR1 MNHNS, CDR2 SASEGT. V gave up 2 bases and J gave up 5 bases; unmatched junction bases: 6. This CDR3 contains 15 residues.

V is TRBV5-4 and J is TRBJ2-3; TRBD2 agrees at 16 bases. The germline CDR1 and CDR2 sequences are SGHNT and YYREEE (reference sequence). The CDR3 has 17 amino acids. Trimming cost V 4 bases and J 5 bases; bases outside gene matches: 7. CDR3 residues: CASSLGTSGRAGDTQYF. CDR3 in DNA: TGTGCCAGCAGCCTCGGGACTAGCGGGAGGGCCGGAGATACGCAGTATTTT. Complete variable domain (other parts from reference TRBV5-4 and TRBJ2-3): ETGVTQSPTHLIKTRGQQVTLRCSSQSGHNTVSWYQQALGQGPQFIFQYYREEENGRGNFPPRFSGLQFPNYSSELNVNALELDDSALYLCASSLGTSGRAGDTQYFGPGTRLTVL.

The chain carries TRBV28 and TRBJ1-5, with D uncertain. This CDR3 is 12 amino acids long. The V end lost 2 bases, the J end lost 10 bases, and 9 bases lay between the germline ends. Germline lookup yields CDR1 MDHEN and CDR2 SYDVKM. As DNA, the CDR3 is TGTGCCAGCAGTTTAGTGGGAGAACCCCAGCATTTT. This sequence encodes CASSLVGEPQHF.

J is TRBJ1-1 and V is TRBV15; 7 bases match TRBD1. CDR3 length: 15 residues. Unmatched junction bases numbered 3, after V lost 1 base and J lost 1 base. Germline CDR1 and CDR2: LNHNV and YYDKDF (reference sequence). CDR3 in amino acids: CATSRGGQANTEAFF. The CDR3 DNA reads TGTGCCACCAGCAGAGGCGGACAGGCGAACACTGAAGCTTTCTTT.

The chain uses TRBV15 and TRBJ1-2; D not resolved. This CDR3 is 13 amino acids long. The germline V gene encodes CDR1 LNHNV and CDR2 YYDKDF (reference sequence). V lost 1 base and J 14 bases, leaving 17 bases between the germline ends. The DNA of the CDR3 is TGTGCCACCAGCAGAGGAGGAGGCCCCCCTGGGACCTTC. It yields the protein CATSRGGGPPGTF.

This chain links TRBV5-8 with TRBJ2-1; 12 bases match TRBD2. Germline CDR1 SGHTS, CDR2 YDEGEE. The length of the CDR3 is 16 residues. The J segment lost 4 bases and the V segment lost 0 bases, leaving 2 bases of the junction unmatched. The CDR3 DNA is TGTGCCAGCAGCTTGGAACTAGCGGGGGGATACAATGAGCAGTTCTTC. It specifies CASSLELAGGYNEQFF.

This chain links TRBV7-9 with TRBJ2-3, with D possibly being TRBD1 (5 bases). The CDR3 runs 14 residues. Trimming removed 5 bases at V and 3 bases at J, with 12 bases between. Germline V gene data show CDR1 as SEHNR and CDR2 as FQNEAQ (reference sequence). DNA of the CDR3: TGTGCCAGCAGCGGGGCAGGATATACAGATACGCAGTATTTT. This sequence encodes CASSGAGYTDTQYF.

The chain carries TRBV11-3 and TRBJ2-3; possibly TRBD2 for D (6 bases). V was clipped by 4 bases and J by 1 base, with 18 bases between them. This CDR3 is 17 amino acids long. CDR1 and CDR2 from the germline V gene are SGHNT and YENEEA. The CDR3 protein is CASSSPAGNWGTDTQYF. In DNA, the CDR3 is TGTGCCAGCAGCTCCCCCGCGGGGAACTGGGGCACAGATACGCAGTATTTT.

The chain links TRBV11-2 to TRBJ2-7, with D perhaps TRBD1 (6 bases). Germline V gives CDR1 SGHAT, CDR2 FQNNGV. CDR3 length: 16 residues. With 5 bases removed from V and 1 base from J, the gap between germline ends came to 18 bases. This CDR3 is CASSPTGNSRSYEQYF. As DNA, the CDR3 is TGTGCCAGCAGCCCTACAGGGAATAGTCGTTCCTACGAGCAGTACTTC.

J is TRBJ2-7 and V is TRBV6-1; D uncertain. CDR1 is MNHNS and CDR2 is SASEGT in the germline V gene. Trimming shortened V by 1 base and J by 1 base, and 14 bases separated the two germline ends. The CDR3 runs to 16 residues. CDR3: CASSEVQVVNSYEQYF. The CDR3 DNA sequence: TGTGCCAGCAGTGAAGTCCAAGTAGTCAATTCCTACGAGCAGTACTTC.

A few counts support this clone. The rearrangement links TRBV7-3 to TRBJ2-1; 11 bases map to TRBD1. The CDR3 extends over 15 amino acids. In germline, CDR1 is SGHTA, CDR2 FQGTGA. V was clipped by 5 bases and J by 3 bases; unmatched bases: 3. The CDR3 DNA reads TGTGCCAGCAGCCCCGGGACAGGGGGCTACAATGAGCAGTTCTTC. Translating gives CASSPGTGGYNEQFF. The full variable domain, completed using reference TRBV7-3 and TRBJ2-1, is GAGVSQTPSNKVTEKGKYVELRCDPISGHTALYWYRQSLGQGPEFLIYFQGTGAADDSGLPNDRFFAVRPEGSVSTLKIQRTERGDSAVYLCASSPGTGGYNEQFFGPGTRLTVL.

The CDR3 is CASSFGGVTDTQYF. CDR3 nucleotide sequence: TGTGCCAGCAGCTTTGGAGGGGTGACAGATACGCAGTATTTT. The V and J genes are TRBV11-3 and TRBJ2-3, with D possibly TRBD2 on 6 matching bases. The V and J ends lost 3 bases and 3 bases respectively, with 10 bases between them. Germline CDR1 SGHNT, CDR2 YENEEA. The CDR3 extends over 14 amino acids.

V and J are TRBV10-3 and TRBJ2-2, with D possibly TRBD1 on 6 matching bases. CDR1 and CDR2 from the germline V gene are ENHRY and SYGVKD. Trimming pared 6 bases from V and 5 bases from J, leaving 13 bases between. The CDR3 sequence is 14 residues long. The CDR3 DNA sequence: TGTGCCATCAGGACAGGAGAGAGAACCGGGGAGCTGTTTTTT. Its translation: CAIRTGERTGELFF.

The CDR3 loop reads CASSIDPGLNEKLFF. DNA for the CDR3: TGTGCCAGTAGTATTGATCCCGGACTTAATGAAAAACTGTTTTTT. The rearrangement links TRBV19 to TRBJ1-4; D unclear. Germline V gene lookup returns CDR1 LNHDA and CDR2 SQIVND (reference sequence). The V end was cut by 3 bases, the J end by 4 bases, with 12 bases between. There are 15 residues in the CDR3.

The V and J genes are TRBV2 and TRBJ2-1; 15 nucleotides line up with TRBD2. The CDR3 runs 15 residues. V gave up 6 bases and J gave up 7 bases; unmatched junction bases: 4. Per the germline V gene, CDR1 is SNHLY and CDR2 is FYNNEI. The CDR3 DNA reads TGTGCCAGCAGCCTCGGGACTAGCGGGAGGAATGAGCAGTTCTTC. Amino acid sequence: CASSLGTSGRNEQFF.

A single count supports this clone. The chain couples TRBV18 to TRBJ2-5; 7 nucleotides align to TRBD1. The CDR3 runs to 15 residues. Losses at the gene ends were 3 bases for V and 0 bases for J; bases not matched to a gene: 4. Per the germline V gene, CDR1 is KGHSH and CDR2 is LQKENI. The CDR3 DNA sequence: TGTGCCAGCTCACCTAGGGGACAGAACCAAGAGACCCAGTACTTC. Translating gives CASSPRGQNQETQYF.

This chain's CDR3 is CSVDGGDYEQYF. The CDR3 coding sequence is TGCAGCGTTGATGGGGGGGACTACGAGCAGTACTTC. The chain recombines TRBV29-1 with TRBJ2-7; 7 bases map to TRBD2. Germline CDR1 is SQVTM and CDR2 is ANQGSEA. After removal of 3 bases from V and 3 bases from J, the junction contained 2 bases not matched to a gene. The CDR3 has 12 residues.

CDR3 nucleotides: TGTGCCAGCAGTATGAGACCGGGAACGAACACTGAAGCTTTCTTT. Its protein is CASSMRPGTNTEAFF. The chain links TRBV27 to TRBJ1-1; D gene ambiguous. The CDR3 is 15 amino acids. Germline CDR1 MNHEY, CDR2 SMNVEV (reference sequence). The germline V and J ends were trimmed by 5 bases and 1 base, with 14 bases remaining between them.

V gene TRBV11-2 combines with J gene TRBJ1-1; D may be TRBD1 (6 bases). The germline V gene encodes CDR1 SGHAT and CDR2 FQNNGV. The CDR3 spans 15 residues. V was shortened by 6 bases and J by 5 bases, with 19 bases between the two germline ends. CDR3 protein: CASRPHGGAGTEAFF. CDR3 in DNA: TGTGCCAGCAGACCCCACGGGGGGGCGGGAACTGAAGCTTTCTTT.

J is TRBJ2-5 and V is TRBV5-1, with 9 bases identical to TRBD2. V was clipped by 2 bases and J by 2 bases; unmatched bases: 7. Germline-derived CDR1 and CDR2 are SGHRS and YFSETQ. The CDR3 consists of 16 residues. CDR3 sequence reads: CASSFGTSFIQETQYF. CDR3 in DNA: TGCGCCAGCAGCTTCGGGACTAGCTTCATACAAGAGACCCAGTACTTC.

This clone was seen only once. The chain is built from TRBV5-4 and TRBJ2-7; 12 nucleotides match TRBD2. V was clipped by 2 bases and J by 3 bases; unmatched bases: 12. The CDR3 is 18 residues long. CDR1 is SGHNT, CDR2 YYREEE, per germline (reference sequence). The chain's CDR3 is CASSLASTTSGRLYEQYF. The CDR3 DNA reads as TGTGCCAGCAGCTTAGCCTCCACGACTAGCGGGAGACTCTACGAGCAGTACTTC.

The gene calls are TRBV7-9 and TRBJ2-1, with a weak D call TRBD1 (5 bases). CDR1 is SEHNR and CDR2 is FQNEAQ in the germline V gene (reference sequence). V was shortened by 1 base and J by 2 bases, with 9 bases between the two germline ends. The CDR3 runs 15 residues. The CDR3 protein is CASSLGVGAYNEQFF. The DNA of the CDR3 is TGTGCCAGCAGCTTAGGAGTAGGGGCCTACAATGAGCAGTTCTTC.

The rearrangement links TRBV5-1 to TRBJ1-1, with 7 nucleotides matching TRBD1. Losses at the gene ends were 4 bases for V and 9 bases for J; bases not matched to a gene: 6. The germline V gene has CDR1 SGHRS and CDR2 YFSETQ. The CDR3 runs to 12 residues. DNA for the CDR3: TGCGCCAGCAGCCCAGGACAGGCTCAAGCTTTCTTT. Its protein product is CASSPGQAQAFF.

The chain joins TRBV19 to TRBJ1-1; D not certain. The CDR3 has 15 residues. Germline V gene lookup returns CDR1 LNHDA and CDR2 SQIVND (reference sequence). V was shortened by 0 bases and J by 0 bases, with 8 bases between the two germline ends. The DNA of the CDR3 is TGTGCCAGTAGTATAGAAGGAGTCATGAACACTGAAGCTTTCTTT. Residues: CASSIEGVMNTEAFF.